This passage covers 30 T cell receptor beta chains from one sample sequenced in a study of T cell responses to AZD1222 COVID-19 vaccine. The repertoire was sequenced with immunoSEQ multiplex PCR; TCRdb's copy has only in-frame clones and lacks some. The sample includes under 140,000 clones, approximately 94% of them seen just once. The sequencing here drew on peripheral blood, taken 28 days after the second AZD1222 dose. These receptors all stem from an adult who received the AZD1222 COVID-19 vaccine.

The chain couples TRBV6-2 or TRBV6-3 to TRBJ2-2, with 16 bases matching TRBD2. In germline, CDR1 is MNHEY, CDR2 SVGEGT. This CDR3 is built from 19 residues. J lost 5 bases, V lost 0 bases, and 6 bases had no gene match. The CDR3 reads CASSYSLGLAGGQTGELFF. The CDR3 bases are TGTGCCAGCAGTTACTCGCTGGGACTAGCGGGGGGGCAAACCGGGGAGCTGTTTTTT.

The chain combines TRBV19 with TRBJ1-5, with 7 bases matching TRBD1. The J segment lost 0 bases and the V segment lost 6 bases, leaving 20 bases of the junction unmatched. Germline CDR1 LNHDA, CDR2 SQIVND (reference sequence). CDR3 length: 20 residues. The CDR3 region is CASRKTGWDSVRHSNQPQHF. CDR3 nucleotide sequence: TGTGCCAGTAGAAAGACAGGGTGGGATTCGGTGAGACATAGCAATCAGCCCCAGCATTTT.

The chain has TRBV6-1 and TRBJ1-5, with D maybe TRBD1 (5 bases). V lost 1 base and J 2 bases, leaving 15 bases between the germline ends. The CDR3 loop spans 17 amino acids. Germline V lookup: CDR1 MNHNS, CDR2 SASEGT. CDR3 loop: CASSEGWGEMGNQPQHF. In DNA, the CDR3 is TGTGCCAGCAGTGAAGGCTGGGGGGAGATGGGCAATCAGCCCCAGCATTTT.

The chain combines TRBV6-6 with TRBJ1-2, with D possibly being TRBD1 (5 bases). The CDR3 loop spans 14 amino acids. In germline, CDR1 is MNHNY, CDR2 SVGAGI (reference sequence). With 7 bases removed from V and 7 bases from J, the gap between germline ends came to 19 bases. The CDR3 region has the DNA TGTGCCAGCACCGGGGCAGGGCCGGAGAGTGGCTACACCTTC. Translating it yields CASTGAGPESGYTF.

The V call is TRBV6-5, the J call TRBJ1-6, with TRBD1 as a possible D gene (5 bases). V was trimmed by 5 bases and J by 6 bases, leaving 14 bases between them. Per the germline V gene, CDR1 is MNHEY and CDR2 is SVGAGI. The CDR3 covers 15 residues. CDR3 loop: CASSHRPGLNSPLHF. The CDR3 nucleotides are TGTGCCAGCAGTCACCGGCCAGGGCTTAATTCACCCCTCCACTTT.

Here the CDR3 reads CASSQQTGFIGFGYTF. CDR3 nucleotide sequence: TGTGCCAGCAGCCAGCAGACAGGGTTTATCGGCTTTGGCTACACCTTC. The rearrangement uses TRBV7-2 and TRBJ1-2; 7 bases fit TRBD1. CDR3 length: 16 residues. CDR1 is SGHTA, CDR2 FQGNSA, per germline. V lost 5 bases to trimming and J lost 7 bases; unmatched junction nucleotides: 16.

CDR3 in amino acids: CSVRGDTGELFF. The DNA for the CDR3 is TGCAGCGTCCGAGGGGACACCGGGGAGCTGTTTTTT. The chain recombines TRBV29-1 with TRBJ2-2; possibly TRBD1 or TRBD2 for D (5 bases each). In germline, CDR1 is SQVTM, CDR2 ANQGSEA. The CDR3 has 12 amino acids. Trimming pared 6 bases from V and 3 bases from J, leaving 8 bases between.

CDR3 sequence: CASTKRDILSGYTF. The CDR3 DNA follows: TGTGCCAGCACCAAACGGGACATACTAAGTGGCTACACCTTC. The rearrangement links TRBV6-5 to TRBJ1-2; the D gene is possibly TRBD1 (6 bases). The CDR3 runs 14 residues. Germline CDR1 MNHEY, CDR2 SVGAGI. Deletions cut 7 bases from V and 7 bases from J, with 19 bases between.

This clone was recorded only once. The chain carries TRBV19 and TRBJ1-3; a weak D match, TRBD1 (6 bases). Germline V gene data show CDR1 as LNHDA and CDR2 as SQIVND (reference sequence). V dropped 7 bases and J dropped 2 bases, with 12 bases sitting between them. The CDR3 is 14 amino acids. CDR3 residues: CASTWTATGNTIYF. CDR3 coding DNA: TGTGCCAGTACCTGGACAGCTACTGGAAACACCATATATTTT.

The rearrangement links TRBV2 to TRBJ2-7; 11 bases agree with TRBD1. V lost 4 bases, J lost 6 bases, and 8 bases stayed unmatched. The CDR3 runs 15 residues. Per the germline V gene, CDR1 is SNHLY and CDR2 is FYNNEI. The DNA of the CDR3 is TGTGCCAGCAGTGGGACAGGGGGCGCTTTGGCCGAGCAGTACTTC. Amino acids: CASSGTGGALAEQYF.

The rearrangement uses TRBV12-3 or TRBV12-4 and TRBJ1-2; D gene unclear. There are 13 residues in the CDR3. V was trimmed by 0 bases and J by 8 bases, leaving 10 bases between them. CDR3 sequence: CASSLAVFSGYTF. The CDR3 DNA is TGTGCCAGCAGTTTAGCGGTGTTTTCCGGCTACACCTTC.

This clone was found once. V and J are TRBV29-1 and TRBJ1-1; D unclear. From germline, CDR1 is SQVTM and CDR2 ANQGSEA. The CDR3 sequence is 13 residues long. Trimming removed 7 bases at V and 3 bases at J, with 15 bases between. The chain's CDR3 is CSGKGRADTEAFF. CDR3 sequence (DNA): TGCAGCGGCAAAGGGCGAGCGGACACTGAAGCTTTCTTT.

Only a few counts were recorded for this clone. This chain connects TRBV6-6 to TRBJ2-7, with 7 bases lining up with TRBD2. The CDR3 sequence is 14 residues long. V trimming: 4 bases; J trimming: 5 bases; junction bases outside the gene matches: 8. The germline gives CDR1 MNHNY, CDR2 SVGAGI (reference sequence). The CDR3 coding sequence is TGTGCCAGCAGTTTTTGGGGGGGGAGGAACGAGCAGTACTTC. This gives the protein CASSFWGGRNEQYF.

This chain joins TRBV11-2 and TRBJ2-7; D is undetermined. The V and J ends lost 1 base and 3 bases respectively, with 13 bases between them. Germline values: CDR1 SGHAT, CDR2 FQNNGV. This CDR3 region has 15 residues. The CDR3 DNA follows: TGTGCCAGCAGCTTAGCGGGTTCAACGAGCTACGAGCAGTACTTC. Translated, it gives CASSLAGSTSYEQYF.

The rearrangement links TRBV7-9 to TRBJ2-1; 7 bases are shared with TRBD2. Germline V gene sequence: CDR1 SEHNR, CDR2 FQNEAQ (reference sequence). This CDR3 contains 15 residues. Trimming took 1 base from V and 8 from J; bases not matched to a gene: 8. CDR3 amino acids: CASSLVVGGVDEQFF. The CDR3 DNA sequence: TGTGCCAGCAGCTTAGTGGTGGGAGGGGTAGATGAGCAGTTCTTC. Variable domain in full (rest from reference TRBV7-9 and TRBJ2-1): DTGVSQNPRHKITKRGQNVTFRCDPISEHNRLYWYRQTLGQGPEFLTYFQNEAQLEKSRLLSDRFSAERPKGSFSTLEIQRTEQGDSAMYLCASSLVVGGVDEQFFGPGTRLTVL.

This chain links TRBV7-9 with TRBJ1-1; D ambiguous. The CDR3 runs 14 residues. V dropped 2 bases and J dropped 0 bases, with 7 bases sitting between them. Germline lookup yields CDR1 SEHNR and CDR2 FQNEAQ (reference sequence). The CDR3, as DNA: TGTGCCAGCAGCTTAAGCCAGCTGAACACTGAAGCTTTCTTT. This codes for CASSLSQLNTEAFF. Combining the CDR3 with reference TRBV7-9 and TRBJ1-1 gives the whole variable domain DTGVSQNPRHKITKRGQNVTFRCDPISEHNRLYWYRQTLGQGPEFLTYFQNEAQLEKSRLLSDRFSAERPKGSFSTLEIQRTEQGDSAMYLCASSLSQLNTEAFFGQGTRLTVV.

The rearrangement joins TRBV27 to TRBJ1-5; D call uncertain. With 5 bases removed from V and 6 bases from J, the gap between germline ends came to 11 bases. This CDR3 is 13 amino acids long. Germline CDR1 reads MNHEY; CDR2 reads SMNVEV (reference sequence). The CDR3 loop is CASSPGLVQPQHF. CDR3 bases: TGTGCCAGCAGTCCGGGCCTTGTTCAGCCCCAGCATTTT.

This chain connects TRBV11-2 to TRBJ1-5, with 7 bases that match TRBD1. Germline V gives CDR1 SGHAT, CDR2 FQNNGV. The junction had 1 base not matched to a gene; V was cut back by 3 bases and J by 5 bases. CDR3 length equals 13 residues. The CDR3, as DNA: TGTGCCAGCAGCTTCCAGGGGGATCAGCCCCAGCATTTT. It translates to CASSFQGDQPQHF.

J is TRBJ1-2 and V is TRBV11-2, with D possibly being TRBD1 (5 bases). The V end lost 3 bases, the J end lost 4 bases, and 9 bases lay between the germline ends. CDR1 is SGHAT, CDR2 FQNNGV, per germline. The CDR3 covers 13 residues. The CDR3: CASSFGTPYGYTF. CDR3 in DNA: TGTGCCAGCAGCTTTGGGACGCCCTATGGCTACACCTTC.

The chain carries TRBV5-4 and TRBJ2-1; possibly TRBD1 for D (6 bases). Trimming stripped 0 bases from V and 5 bases from J, with 15 bases between. This CDR3 region has 16 residues. The germline gives CDR1 SGHNT, CDR2 YYREEE (reference sequence). CDR3 sequence reads: CASSLGGLTGNNEQFF. The CDR3 DNA follows: TGTGCCAGCAGCTTGGGAGGGTTGACAGGAAACAATGAGCAGTTCTTC.

This clone came up once. The V and J genes are TRBV5-1 and TRBJ2-1; 10 positions agree with TRBD2. With V trimmed by 3 bases and J by 5 bases, 5 bases remained unmatched. The CDR3 is 15 residues long. Germline CDR1 reads SGHRS; CDR2 reads YFSETQ. The CDR3 DNA follows: TGCGCCAGCAGCTCACTAGCGGGGTCACACAATGAGCAGTTCTTC. It codes for CASSSLAGSHNEQFF.

The chain links TRBV2 to TRBJ2-5; D uncertain. Germline values: CDR1 SNHLY, CDR2 FYNNEI. This CDR3 is 13 amino acids long. V lost 9 bases to trimming and J lost 4 bases, with 15 bases between them. The CDR3 DNA reads TGTGCCAGTATCCGAGAGGCTGGAGAGACCCAGTACTTC. Its translation: CASIREAGETQYF.

The chain is built from TRBV29-1 and TRBJ2-7, with a possible D match to TRBD2 (5 bases). Germline CDR1 SQVTM, CDR2 ANQGSEA. V lost 4 bases and J 0 bases, leaving 10 bases between the germline ends. The CDR3 spans 13 residues. The CDR3 DNA sequence: TGCAGCGTTGGAGAGGGCGGCTCCTACGAGCAGTACTTC. This codes for CSVGEGGSYEQYF.

The chain employs TRBV14 and TRBJ2-5, with 8 positions matching TRBD2. V lost 4 bases, J lost 5 bases, and 9 bases stayed unmatched. The CDR3 is 15 residues long. Germline V lookup: CDR1 SGHDN, CDR2 FVKESK. In nucleotides, the CDR3 is TGTGCCAGCAGCCCCTCCTTAAGCGGGAGTGAGACCCAGTACTTC. The encoded protein is CASSPSLSGSETQYF.

This sequence joins TRBV7-9 and TRBJ1-6; 8 bases line up with TRBD1. The length of the CDR3 is 14 residues. Germline V lookup: CDR1 SEHNR, CDR2 FQNEAQ (reference sequence). The V and J ends lost 4 bases and 9 bases, in that order; junction bases with no gene match: 5. In DNA form, the CDR3 reads TGTGCCAGCAGCTCCGGGACAGGAGGTTCACCCCTCCACTTT. Amino acid sequence: CASSSGTGGSPLHF.

This clone was picked up one time. The chain joins TRBV4-2 to TRBJ2-7; TRBD2 is a possible D gene (6 bases). This CDR3 region has 15 residues. V dropped 0 bases and J dropped 6 bases, with 15 bases sitting between them. Looked up from germline, CDR1 is LGHNA and CDR2 is YNFKEQ. CDR3 in DNA: TGTGCCAGCAGCCAAGATTACGGGAGCAGAAGCGAGCAGTACTTC. Translating gives CASSQDYGSRSEQYF.

This clone has just one count. The CDR3, as DNA: TGTGCCAGCAGTACCAGGGGACTGCGAGGAAACACCATATATTTT. Translated: CASSTRGLRGNTIYF. The V and J genes are TRBV6-5 and TRBJ1-3; D is possibly TRBD1 (6 bases). The CDR3 consists of 15 residues. The germline gives CDR1 MNHEY, CDR2 SVGAGI. The ends were cut back, 5 bases at V and 4 bases at J, with 15 bases in the middle.

As regards this clone: Relative to the germline gene, one junction end is altered; a read error may explain this. V is TRBV12-3 or TRBV12-4 and J is TRBJ2-1; 7 bases align to TRBD2. The CDR3 is made up of 13 amino acids. The CDR3 protein is CASRLGEGTEQFF. The DNA of the CDR3 is TGTGCCAGCAGGTTAGGGGAGGGGACTGAGCAGTTCTTC.

The chain uses TRBV5-1 and TRBJ1-1; D is unresolved. V shed 4 bases and J shed 4 bases, with 11 bases lying between them. Germline CDR1 SGHRS, CDR2 YFSETQ. The CDR3 loop spans 13 amino acids. The CDR3 sequence is CASSPIGVTEAFF. The CDR3 DNA reads TGCGCCAGCAGCCCAATCGGTGTCACTGAAGCTTTCTTT.

The chain joins TRBV30 to TRBJ1-1, with D unclear. Trimming shortened V by 4 bases and J by 0 bases, and 6 bases separated the two germline ends. The germline CDR1 and CDR2 sequences are GTSNPN and SVGIG (reference sequence). This CDR3 comprises 12 residues. CDR3 sequence reads: CAWTDLNTEAFF. The CDR3 bases are TGTGCCTGGACCGACCTGAACACTGAAGCTTTCTTT.